Listed below are T cell receptor beta chains from one sample, sequenced in a study of blood T cell repertoires in COVID-19. Profiled with immunoSEQ multiplex PCR; TCRdb holds only in-frame clones, not every one. The table lists 200,000 to 250,000 clones, around 90% of them singletons. The material sequenced was PBMCs or T cells enriched from blood (not recorded which). The receptors stem from a man younger than 35 with acute COVID-19. Both conserved end residues are part of each CDR3. A D gene is named only where the DNA matches it firmly. The size entry is marked missing in some rows and otherwise reads once, few, many or a size class.

j_gene: TRBJ1-2; v_gene: TRBV6-1; abundance: .; len: 16; d_gene: .; CDR3nt: TGTGCCAGCAGTGAAGAATCGGTGGCGGTTATCTATGGCTACACCTTC; CDR3aa: CASSEESVAVIYGYTF
j_gene: TRBJ2-2; v_gene: TRBV29-1; abundance: .; len: 13; d_gene: TRBD1; CDR3nt: TGCAGCGGTGAGGGGACAGGGGTAGGGGAGCTGTTTTTT; CDR3aa: CSGEGTGVGELFF
j_gene: TRBJ1-3; v_gene: TRBV7-6; abundance: few; len: 17; d_gene: .; CDR3nt: TGTGCCAGCAGCTTATCCCTCCGTGGGGGCGTTGGAAACACCATATATTTT; CDR3aa: CASSLSLRGGVGNTIYF
j_gene: TRBJ2-7; v_gene: TRBV5-1; abundance: .; len: 14; d_gene: .; CDR3nt: TGCGCCAGCAGCTTGGCCGGGTTCTTATACGAGCAGTACTTC; CDR3aa: CASSLAGFLYEQYF
j_gene: TRBJ2-7; v_gene: TRBV9; abundance: .; len: 14; d_gene: TRBD1; CDR3nt: TGTGCCAGCAGCCAGGGACAGGGATCCTACGAGCAGTACTTC; CDR3aa: CASSQGQGSYEQYF
j_gene: TRBJ1-6; v_gene: TRBV23-1; abundance: .; len: 15; d_gene: .; CDR3nt: TGCGCCAGCAGTCAAAAAAGGATACTAAATTCACCCCTCCACTTT; CDR3aa: CASSQKRILNSPLHF
j_gene: TRBJ2-1; v_gene: TRBV4-1; abundance: .; len: 15; d_gene: TRBD2; CDR3nt: TGCGCCAGCAGCCAATTATCGGCCAGCTTAGCGGGAGGTCTCTTC; CDR3aa: CASSQLSASLAGGLF
j_gene: TRBJ2-5; v_gene: TRBV28; abundance: .; len: 12; d_gene: .; CDR3nt: TGTGCCAGCATATTAGGGGTGAAGACCCAGTACTTC; CDR3aa: CASILGVKTQYF
j_gene: TRBJ1-1; v_gene: TRBV4-2; abundance: .; len: 15; d_gene: TRBD1; CDR3nt: TGTGCCAGCAGCCAAGGGACAGGGAGTAACGCTGAAGCTTTCTTT; CDR3aa: CASSQGTGSNAEAFF
j_gene: TRBJ2-7; v_gene: TRBV19; abundance: .; len: 15; d_gene: TRBD2; CDR3nt: TGTGCCAGTAGTATTACTAGCGGGAGGCAAAACGAGCAGTACTTC; CDR3aa: CASSITSGRQNEQYF
j_gene: TRBJ1-1; v_gene: TRBV4-1; abundance: .; len: 17; d_gene: .; CDR3nt: TGCGCCAGCAGCCAAGGAGCCTCCGGGACTAAGAACACTGAAGCTTTCTTT; CDR3aa: CASSQGASGTKNTEAFF
j_gene: TRBJ1-1; v_gene: TRBV7-8; abundance: .; len: 16; d_gene: TRBD1; CDR3nt: TGTGCCAGCAGGTTAGGGGGCCCTTGGACGAACACCGAAGCTTTCTTT; CDR3aa: CASRLGGPWTNTEAFF
j_gene: TRBJ1-5; v_gene: TRBV6-5; abundance: .; len: 13; d_gene: TRBD1; CDR3nt: TGTGCCAGCCGGGACAGAGACAATCAGCCCCAGCATTTT; CDR3aa: CASRDRDNQPQHF
j_gene: TRBJ2-5; v_gene: TRBV9; abundance: .; len: 16; d_gene: TRBD2; CDR3nt: TGTGCCAGCAGCGTAGAGGGTAGCGGGATTGGAGAGACCCAGTACTTC; CDR3aa: CASSVEGSGIGETQYF
j_gene: TRBJ2-7; v_gene: TRBV5-1; abundance: .; len: 15; d_gene: TRBD1; CDR3nt: TGCGCCAGCAGTCTGGGACAGGGGGTCACGTACGAGCAGTACTTC; CDR3aa: CASSLGQGVTYEQYF
j_gene: TRBJ1-5; v_gene: TRBV19; abundance: few; len: 18; d_gene: TRBD1; CDR3nt: TGTGCCAGTAGTTCGTCCTTGGGACAGGGGATTAGCAATCAGCCCCAGCATTTT; CDR3aa: CASSSSLGQGISNQPQHF
j_gene: TRBJ1-1; v_gene: TRBV6-5; abundance: .; len: 14; d_gene: .; CDR3nt: TGTGCCAGCTGGGAGTTAGGCAACTATGCTGAAGCTTTCTTT; CDR3aa: CASWELGNYAEAFF
j_gene: TRBJ2-3; v_gene: TRBV6-2/TRBV6-3; abundance: few; len: 14; d_gene: .; CDR3nt: TGTGCCAGCAGTTACTCGATGGGAGCAGATACGCAGTATTTT; CDR3aa: CASSYSMGADTQYF
j_gene: TRBJ1-1; v_gene: TRBV3-1/TRBV3-2; abundance: .; len: 14; d_gene: TRBD1; CDR3nt: TGTGCCAGCAGCCTAACAGGGGTGGTAACTGGAGCTTTCTTT; CDR3aa: CASSLTGVVTGAFF
j_gene: TRBJ2-1; v_gene: TRBV24-1; abundance: .; len: 16; d_gene: TRBD2; CDR3nt: TGTGCCACCAGTGATTTGCCGGGAGGGCCCGTAAATGAGCAGTTCTTC; CDR3aa: CATSDLPGGPVNEQFF
j_gene: TRBJ2-5; v_gene: TRBV18; abundance: .; len: 14; d_gene: TRBD1; CDR3nt: TGTGCCAGCTCATTCGGACAGGGTGGAGAGACCCAGTACTTC; CDR3aa: CASSFGQGGETQYF
j_gene: TRBJ2-2; v_gene: TRBV9; abundance: .; len: 15; d_gene: TRBD1; CDR3nt: TGTCCCAGCAGCGGGGGGACAGGGGGCAGCGGGGAGCTGTTTTTT; CDR3aa: CPSSGGTGGSGELFF
j_gene: TRBJ2-7; v_gene: TRBV10-1; abundance: .; len: 15; d_gene: .; CDR3nt: TGCGCCAGCAGTGAGTCGAACAGTGGACTACGTGGGCAGTACTTC; CDR3aa: CASSESNSGLRGQYF